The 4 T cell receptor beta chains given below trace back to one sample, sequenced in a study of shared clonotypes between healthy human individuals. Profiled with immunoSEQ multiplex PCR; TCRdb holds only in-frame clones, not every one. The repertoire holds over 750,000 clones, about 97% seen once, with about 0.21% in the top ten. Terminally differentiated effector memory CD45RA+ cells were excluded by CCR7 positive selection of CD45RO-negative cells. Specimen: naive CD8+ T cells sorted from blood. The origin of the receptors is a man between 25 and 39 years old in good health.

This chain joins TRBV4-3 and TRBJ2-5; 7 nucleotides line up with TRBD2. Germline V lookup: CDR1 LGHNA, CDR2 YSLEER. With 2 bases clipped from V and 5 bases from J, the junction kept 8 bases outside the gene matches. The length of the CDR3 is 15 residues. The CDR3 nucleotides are TGCGCCAGCAGCCAATGGGGGGGAGAGGGTGAGACCCAGTACTTC. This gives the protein CASSQWGGEGETQYF.

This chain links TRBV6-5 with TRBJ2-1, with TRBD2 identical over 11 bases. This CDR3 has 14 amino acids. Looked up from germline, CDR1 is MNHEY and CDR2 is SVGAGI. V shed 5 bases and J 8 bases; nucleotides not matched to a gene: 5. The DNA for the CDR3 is TGTGCCAGCAGTCTAGCGGGAGGTGGCCATGAGCAGTTCTTC. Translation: CASSLAGGGHEQFF.

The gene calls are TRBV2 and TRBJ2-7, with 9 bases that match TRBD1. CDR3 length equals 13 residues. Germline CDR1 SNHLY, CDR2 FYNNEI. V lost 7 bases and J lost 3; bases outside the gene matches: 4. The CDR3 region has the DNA TGTGCCAGCATTCCGGGACAGGGCTACGAGCAGTACTTC. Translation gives CASIPGQGYEQYF.

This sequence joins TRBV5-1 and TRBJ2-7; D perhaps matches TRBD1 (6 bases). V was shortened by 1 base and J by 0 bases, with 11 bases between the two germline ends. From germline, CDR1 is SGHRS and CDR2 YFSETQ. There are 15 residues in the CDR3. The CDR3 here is CASSLFQDSSYEQYF. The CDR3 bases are TGCGCCAGCAGCTTGTTCCAGGACAGCTCCTACGAGCAGTACTTC. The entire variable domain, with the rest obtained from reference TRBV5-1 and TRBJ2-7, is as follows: KAGVTQTPRYLIKTRGQQVTLSCSPISGHRSVSWYQQTPGQGLQFLFEYFSETQRNKGNFPGRFSGRQFSNSRSEMNVSTLELGDSALYLCASSLFQDSSYEQYFGPGTRLTVT.